This T cell receptor (beta chain) was observed in a study of shared clonotypes between healthy human individuals. The study's findings and limits: Only a few donors were included, so the genetic and exposure-history diversity represented was limited. Several donors shared approximately 5% of their naive CD4 clonotypes.

Clones were sequenced by immunoSEQ multiplex PCR, and TCRdb holds only the in-frame ones, with some missing. The sample lists some 2.3 million clones; over 85% were seen once. The healthy adult donors were HIV-negative and reported no recent acute infections or vaccinations. Worth noting for this clone: Its antigen is unknown.

The CDR3 extends over 15 amino acids. CDR1 is SGHTA and CDR2 is FQGNSA in the germline V gene. Trimming took 5 bases from V and 7 from J; bases not matched to a gene: 10. The sample consisted of naive CD4+ T cells from PBMCs. Subset of the sample: CD45RA+ positively selected. This TCR derives from a young man in good health. Some clones in this sample may be carry-over from other donors' samples. This chain uses TRBV7-2 with TRBJ2-5; 10 nucleotides line up with TRBD2. As DNA, the CDR3 is TGTGCCAGCAGCCTACGGACTAGCGGCACACGGACCCAGTACTTC. Translation: CASSLRTSGTRTQYF.